The T cell receptor beta chain described here comes from a study of identical twins. Study-level points and caveats: Low generation probability was overrepresented in out-of-frame alpha sequences shared by twins.

CDR1 and CDR2 (germline): SGHTA, FQGNSA. V lost 4 bases and J 2 bases, leaving 12 bases between the germline ends. The CDR3 is 14 residues long. Comments on this clonotype: Its specificity is unknown.

TCRdb reprocessed the 5' RACE reads with MiXCR, giving one entry per CDR3 protein. The table includes about 570,000 distinct CDR3 sequences, approximately 9.6% detected once. These records were also assigned to another study, of yellow fever vaccine responses in identical twins.

The source of this sequence is a woman in her late teens or twenties in good health. The sample taken for sequencing was PBMCs. V and J are TRBV7-2 and TRBJ2-7; TRBD1 is a possible D gene (6 bases). The CDR3 DNA reads as TGTGCCAGCAGCTCGCGCAGGGGCCCCTACGAGCAGTACTTC. Amino acid sequence: CASSSRRGPYEQYF.